The source of this T cell receptor beta chain is a study of regulatory T cells in long-lasting Graves disease. A remark on this clonotype: Its target is unknown.

Assembly of TCR beta libraries relied on iRepertoire HTBI primers together with Arm-PCR of CDR3 regions. Each CDR3 protein is one row after TCRdb ran MiXCR on the multiplex PCR reads. Seen here are 700,000 or so distinct CDR3 sequences, 30% observed once, and the top ten hold 40% to 55%. Findings of the study overall: Persistent-disease Graves' patients showed less TCR diversity than new cases. Among samples with persistent disease, TRBV28, TRBJ1-2 and TRBJ2-5 were favored. New patients shared about 880 public clonotypes, fewer than the approximately 2,500 shared by persistent patients.

Time point meaning: persistent/refractory GD, antithyroid drugs over 5 years with positive TRAb. The TCR library was made from RNA that had been extracted from PBMCs in TRIzol. Graves' disease diagnoses used American Thyroid Association guidelines. Germline V lookup: CDR1 MNHEY, CDR2 SVGAGI. The V and J ends lost 4 bases and 6 bases respectively, with 19 bases between them. The CDR3 runs to 16 residues. The material sequenced was peripheral blood mononuclear cells (PBMCs), taken when the disease was refractory, from a patient treated with antithyroid drugs. The chain carries TRBV6-5 and TRBJ1-5; possible D gene TRBD1, 6 bases. This TCR was recovered from a female donor with Graves disease. CDR3 nucleotide sequence: TGTGCCAGCAGTTCCCCCGGAGGGGGGACGGGTCAGCCCCAGCATTTT. This sequence encodes CASSSPGGGTGQPQHF.